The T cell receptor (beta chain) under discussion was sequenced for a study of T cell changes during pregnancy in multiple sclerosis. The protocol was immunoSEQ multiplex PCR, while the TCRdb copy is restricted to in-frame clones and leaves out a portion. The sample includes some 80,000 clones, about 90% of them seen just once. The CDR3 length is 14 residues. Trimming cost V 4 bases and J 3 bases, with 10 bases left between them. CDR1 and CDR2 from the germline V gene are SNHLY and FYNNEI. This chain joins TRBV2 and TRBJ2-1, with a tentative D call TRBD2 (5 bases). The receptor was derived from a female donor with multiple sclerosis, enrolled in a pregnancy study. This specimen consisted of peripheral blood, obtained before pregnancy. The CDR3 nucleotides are TGTGCCAGCAGTGTTAACGGGATCTACAATGAGCAGTTCTTC. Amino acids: CASSVNGIYNEQFF.